The entry below describes one T cell receptor (beta chain). Its antigen is currently unknown. This entry belongs to a study of cytomegalovirus exposure and HLA in healthy donors. Study findings and constraints: The authors listed 164 TCR beta chains as cytomegalovirus-associated. Sequence variants that were highly shared formed a cluster that was likely a sequencing artifact.

Germline loops: CDR1 MGHRA, CDR2 YSYEKL. Trimming cost V 6 bases and J 2 bases; bases outside gene matches: 15. CDR3 length: 18 residues. Use of 60 Vbeta and 13 Jbeta primers characterized the PCR. Repertoires were generated with immunoSEQ multiplex PCR, while TCRdb's copy carries only in-frame clones and drops some. The data contain 160,000 or so clones, 79% of them singletons. The sample taken for sequencing was PBMCs. The V gene is TRBV4-1, the J gene TRBJ2-2, with TRBD1 identical over 7 bases. The receptor was derived from a man aged 35-49 years in good health and CMV-seronegative. Written as DNA, the CDR3 is TGCGCCAGCAGATCTTTAAGGTTGGGGACAGCCAACACCGGGGAGCTGTTTTTT. It specifies CASRSLRLGTANTGELFF.